The 29 T cell receptor beta chains reported below all come from one sample, sequenced in a study of control samples from healthy donors and cancer patients. The repertoire was sequenced with immunoSEQ multiplex PCR; TCRdb's copy has only in-frame clones and lacks some. The sample consists of around 110,000 clones, over 90% of them appearing once. Sequenced input: blood. The receptors were gathered from a young man in good health.

The V and J genes are TRBV7-3 and TRBJ2-1; D may match TRBD1 or TRBD2 (5 bases each). The CDR3 length is 16 residues. V lost 5 bases to trimming and J lost 8 bases, with 22 bases between them. Germline V gene lookup returns CDR1 SGHTA and CDR2 FQGTGA. The CDR3 reads CASSPSSGPGLYEQFF. Written as DNA, the CDR3 is TGTGCCAGCAGCCCTTCGTCGGGACCCGGGCTGTATGAGCAGTTCTTC.

This clone appeared once. The V and J genes are TRBV5-1 and TRBJ2-1, with D perhaps TRBD1 (6 bases). Germline lookup yields CDR1 SGHRS and CDR2 YFSETQ. The length of the CDR3 is 15 residues. The V end lost 4 bases, the J end lost 9 bases, and 20 bases lay between the germline ends. CDR3 loop: CASSPLGAGVPEQFF. In nucleotides, the CDR3 is TGCGCCAGCAGCCCACTGGGGGCAGGGGTCCCTGAGCAGTTCTTC. The whole variable domain, remainder taken from reference TRBV5-1 and TRBJ2-1, is KAGVTQTPRYLIKTRGQQVTLSCSPISGHRSVSWYQQTPGQGLQFLFEYFSETQRNKGNFPGRFSGRQFSNSRSEMNVSTLELGDSALYLCASSPLGAGVPEQFFGPGTRLTVL.

This rearrangement joins TRBV19 to TRBJ2-3, with TRBD2 matching over 9 bases. The germline V gene has CDR1 LNHDA and CDR2 SQIVND (reference sequence). J gave up 1 base and V 7 bases, and 12 bases lay outside the gene matches. The CDR3 consists of 17 residues. Here the CDR3 reads CASTPDPSGEGTDTQYF. CDR3 sequence (DNA): TGTGCCAGTACCCCGGACCCTAGCGGGGAAGGCACAGATACGCAGTATTTT.

The rearrangement links TRBV19 to TRBJ2-1; 11 nucleotides match TRBD2. Per germline, CDR1 LNHDA and CDR2 SQIVND (reference sequence). V dropped 7 bases and J dropped 6; count of bases not matched to a gene: 17. The CDR3 is 18 residues long. DNA for the CDR3: TGTGCCAGTACCCTAACCCCCTGGCTAGCGGGGGGAGTCAATGAGCAGTTCTTC. Protein sequence: CASTLTPWLAGGVNEQFF.

This clone occurred once. CDR3 sequence: CSASGAGAGNTIYF. Written as DNA, the CDR3 is TGCAGTGCTAGTGGGGCAGGAGCTGGAAACACCATATATTTT. This rearrangement joins TRBV20-1 to TRBJ1-3; D is possibly TRBD1 (5 bases). The germline gives CDR1 DFQATT, CDR2 SNEGSKA (reference sequence). V lost 3 bases, J lost 2 bases, and 11 bases lay in between. The CDR3 covers 14 residues.

The chain is built from TRBV11-3 and TRBJ1-1; D not resolved. Trimming pared 2 bases from V and 1 base from J, leaving 5 bases between. Germline values: CDR1 SGHNT, CDR2 YENEEA. The CDR3 is 13 amino acids. The CDR3 sequence: CASSLQENTEAFF. The CDR3 coding sequence is TGTGCCAGCAGCTTACAGGAGAACACTGAAGCTTTCTTT.

The V gene is TRBV6-5, the J gene TRBJ1-1; a possible D gene is TRBD1 (5 bases). The CDR3 loop spans 13 amino acids. Trimming cost V 10 bases and J 3 bases, with 15 bases left between them. Germline-derived CDR1 and CDR2 are MNHEY and SVGAGI. CDR3 coding DNA: TGTGCCACCAAGGCCCGGGGCGACACTGAAGCTTTCTTT. It specifies CATKARGDTEAFF.

This clone was detected once. The rearrangement joins TRBV5-4 to TRBJ2-5; D not resolved. V was trimmed by 4 bases and J by 4 bases, leaving 11 bases between them. Germline values: CDR1 SGHNT, CDR2 YYREEE (reference sequence). The CDR3 has 13 residues. For the CDR3, the DNA is TGTGCCAGCAGCCCCGTCGGGTTAGAGACCCAGTACTTC. Translating it yields CASSPVGLETQYF.

J is TRBJ1-2 and V is TRBV11-2; TRBD1 matches at 10 bases. J was trimmed by 6 bases and V by 5 bases; bases with no gene match: 12. Per germline, CDR1 SGHAT and CDR2 FQNNGV. This CDR3 comprises 16 residues. CDR3 coding DNA: TGTGCCAGCAGCGACCAGGGACAGGGGAAGAGGGATGGCTACACCTTC. The encoded protein is CASSDQGQGKRDGYTF.

The J gene is TRBJ1-6, the V gene TRBV28; D unresolved. CDR3 length: 14 residues. Germline V CDR1 and CDR2: MDHEN, SYDVKM. V lost 3 bases to trimming and J lost 2 bases, with 5 bases between them. The CDR3 DNA sequence: TGTGCCAGCAGTTTCCCGACCTATAATTCACCCCTCCACTTT. It specifies CASSFPTYNSPLHF. The full variable domain, completed using reference TRBV28 and TRBJ1-6, is DVKVTQSSRYLVKRTGEKVFLECVQDMDHENMFWYRQDPGLGLRLIYFSYDVKMKEKGDIPEGYSVSREKKERFSLILESASTNQTSMYLCASSFPTYNSPLHFGNGTRLTVT.

This chain connects TRBV5-5 to TRBJ2-7; D is undetermined. Germline loops: CDR1 SGHKS, CDR2 YYEKEE (reference sequence). Trimming shortened V by 1 base and J by 3 bases, and 8 bases separated the two germline ends. The CDR3 consists of 13 residues. CDR3 region: CASSLKASYEQYV. CDR3 DNA sequence: TGTGCCAGCAGCTTGAAAGCGAGCTACGAGCAGTACGTC.

The CDR3: CASSLGTLFSNEQFF. Written as DNA, the CDR3 is TGTGCCAGCAGCTTAGGGACTCTCTTTTCAAATGAGCAGTTCTTC. The V and J genes are TRBV7-9 and TRBJ2-1; tentatively, D is TRBD2 (5 bases). There are 15 residues in the CDR3. The germline V gene encodes CDR1 SEHNR and CDR2 FQNEAQ (reference sequence). V gave up 1 base and J gave up 7 bases, with 14 bases separating them.

This chain links TRBV3-1 (or the pseudogene TRBV3-2) with TRBJ1-2; no reliable D call. CDR3 length: 13 amino acids. V lost 4 bases and J 6 bases, leaving 12 bases between the germline ends. Germline V gene sequence: CDR1 LGHDT, CDR2 YNNKEL (reference sequence). The CDR3 DNA is TGTGCCAGCAGCCGGGGTCAGCTAGATGGCTACACCTTC. Translation gives CASSRGQLDGYTF.

The chain joins TRBV10-3 to TRBJ2-3, with TRBD2 identical over 10 bases. The CDR3 runs 15 residues. Looked up from germline, CDR1 is ENHRY and CDR2 is SYGVKD. The J segment lost 4 bases and the V segment lost 9 bases, leaving 10 bases of the junction unmatched. CDR3 protein: CAITPAGGKSDTQYF. Here the CDR3 DNA reads TGTGCCATTACTCCAGCGGGGGGGAAATCAGATACGCAGTATTTT.

The chain recombines TRBV10-1 with TRBJ2-3; the D is unclear. The CDR3 covers 15 residues. Germline CDR1 is WNHNN and CDR2 is SYGVQD (reference sequence). The germline V and J ends were trimmed by 5 bases and 0 bases, with 12 bases remaining between them. CDR3 coding DNA: TGCGCCAGCAGTCCAGGACGCCCAAGCACAGATACGCAGTATTTT. This translates into CASSPGRPSTDTQYF.

The V call is TRBV20-1, the J call TRBJ1-2; D is uncertain. Germline V gene lookup returns CDR1 DFQATT and CDR2 SNEGSKA (reference sequence). Trimming removed 3 bases from V and 0 bases from J, with 20 bases in between. CDR3 length equals 17 residues. Written as DNA, the CDR3 is TGCAGTGCTAGTCCTCCACTCGGTAGGGCGTCTAACTATGGCTACACCTTC. Translated, it gives CSASPPLGRASNYGYTF.

This chain connects TRBV6-1 to TRBJ1-2, with no clear D. The V and J ends lost 0 bases and 6 bases respectively, with 11 bases between them. This CDR3 is built from 14 residues. Germline-derived CDR1 and CDR2 are MNHNS and SASEGT. The CDR3 sequence is CASSEAGPWNGYTF. The CDR3 DNA follows: TGTGCCAGCAGTGAAGCCGGCCCCTGGAATGGCTACACCTTC.

J is TRBJ1-4 and V is TRBV6-2 or TRBV6-3; no firm D call. CDR1 and CDR2 from the germline V gene are MNHEY and SVGEGT. V was shortened by 2 bases and J by 12 bases, with 19 bases between the two germline ends. The CDR3 consists of 15 residues. The CDR3 region is CASSYIGRRGEELFF. CDR3 sequence (DNA): TGTGCCAGCAGTTACATTGGTCGTCGGGGAGAAGAACTGTTTTTT.

The CDR3 sequence is CASSPGAGGPRDTQYF. CDR3 nucleotide sequence: TGCGCCAGCAGCCCGGGGGCGGGGGGGCCGAGAGATACGCAGTATTTT. The J gene is TRBJ2-3, the V gene TRBV5-1; 9 positions agree with TRBD2. This CDR3 region has 16 residues. Germline V gene sequence: CDR1 SGHRS, CDR2 YFSETQ. With 4 bases clipped from V and 5 bases from J, the junction kept 11 bases outside the gene matches. Looking up the rest from reference TRBV5-1 and TRBJ2-3 gives the full variable domain: KAGVTQTPRYLIKTRGQQVTLSCSPISGHRSVSWYQQTPGQGLQFLFEYFSETQRNKGNFPGRFSGRQFSNSRSEMNVSTLELGDSALYLCASSPGAGGPRDTQYFGPGTRLTVL.

CDR3 region: CASSEVRDGGEQYF. The CDR3 nucleotides read TGTGCCAGCAGTGAAGTCAGGGATGGGGGCGAGCAGTACTTC. The chain couples TRBV6-1 to TRBJ2-7; D tentatively reads TRBD1 or TRBD2 (5 bases each). V shed 1 base and J shed 6 bases, with 13 bases lying between them. The CDR3 has 14 amino acids. Germline-derived CDR1 and CDR2 are MNHNS and SASEGT.

The chain joins TRBV6-6 to TRBJ2-7; D perhaps matches TRBD2 (6 bases). Trimming cost V 6 bases and J 3 bases, with 15 bases left between them. From germline, CDR1 is MNHNY and CDR2 SVGAGI (reference sequence). CDR3 size: 14 residues. For the CDR3, the DNA is TGTGCCAGCAGGGCCGGGACTTTAAACTACGAGCAGTACGTC. Its protein product is CASRAGTLNYEQYV.

CDR3 DNA sequence: TGTGCCAGTAGAGGGGGACAGGGGGGCAATCAGCCCCAGCATTTT. Translated, it gives CASRGGQGGNQPQHF. The chain combines TRBV19 with TRBJ1-5; 11 bases agree with TRBD1. V gave up 6 bases and J gave up 2 bases; unmatched junction bases: 3. The V gene's germline CDR1 is LNHDA and CDR2 SQIVND (reference sequence). The CDR3 has 15 residues.

The table lists this clone with a count of one. CDR3 sequence reads: CSASFTGELFF. The CDR3 bases are TGCAGTGCTAGTTTTACCGGGGAGCTGTTTTTT. This sequence joins TRBV20-1 and TRBJ2-2, with no clear D. The germline gives CDR1 DFQATT, CDR2 SNEGSKA (reference sequence). The V end lost 3 bases, the J end lost 5 bases, and 4 bases lay between the germline ends. The CDR3 consists of 11 residues.

This clone appeared a few times. V gene TRBV30 combines with J gene TRBJ1-1; D may be TRBD1 (5 bases). Germline CDR1 GTSNPN, CDR2 SVGIG (reference sequence). The V end lost 2 bases, the J end lost 3 bases, and 16 bases lay between the germline ends. The CDR3 is 15 residues long. CDR3 coding DNA: TGTGCCTGGAGTAGAATCGTCGCCAGGGACACTGAAGCTTTCTTT. This translates into CAWSRIVARDTEAFF.

The V call is TRBV28, the J call TRBJ1-5; D unresolved. CDR3 length: 15 residues. Germline lookup yields CDR1 MDHEN and CDR2 SYDVKM. The germline V and J ends were trimmed by 7 bases and 0 bases, with 13 bases remaining between them. The chain's CDR3 is CASISSSHSNQPQHF. The CDR3 DNA follows: TGTGCCAGCATTTCGAGCAGCCATAGCAATCAGCCCCAGCATTTT.

V gene TRBV11-2 combines with J gene TRBJ1-3, with D perhaps matching TRBD1 (5 bases). Germline V gene sequence: CDR1 SGHAT, CDR2 FQNNGV. V was clipped by 3 bases and J by 2 bases, with 17 bases between them. This CDR3 is built from 17 residues. The CDR3 coding sequence is TGTGCCAGCAGCTTCCCGAAGGGGCCGGGAGCTGGAAACACCATATATTTT. Protein sequence: CASSFPKGPGAGNTIYF. Full variable domain (remainder filled in from reference TRBV11-2 and TRBJ1-3): EAGVAQSPRYKIIEKRQSVAFWCNPISGHATLYWYQQILGQGPKLLIQFQNNGVVDDSQLPKDRFSAERLKGVDSTLKIQPAKLEDSAVYLCASSFPKGPGAGNTIYFGEGSWLTVV.

Here the CDR3 DNA reads TGTGCCAGCAGTGAAAAACTGTTTTTT. This codes for CASSEKLFF. This rearrangement joins TRBV2 to TRBJ1-4; D gene unclear. Per germline, CDR1 SNHLY and CDR2 FYNNEI. The CDR3 sequence is 9 residues long. V gave up 2 bases and J gave up 11 bases, with 0 bases separating them.

In this sample, this clone turned up once. This rearrangement joins TRBV19 to TRBJ2-5, with a possible D match to TRBD2 (5 bases). The CDR3 is 13 residues long. V lost 5 bases and J 2 bases, leaving 9 bases between the germline ends. The germline V gene has CDR1 LNHDA and CDR2 SQIVND (reference sequence). The CDR3 nucleotides read TGTGCCAGTAGTCGGGGAACTCAAGAGACCCAGTACTTC. Amino acid sequence: CASSRGTQETQYF.

V gene TRBV5-6 combines with J gene TRBJ1-2, with D possibly matching TRBD1 (6 bases). Trimming took off 4 bases at V and 4 bases at J, with 20 bases between the two ends. CDR1 is SGHDT and CDR2 is YYEEEE in the germline V gene. This CDR3 comprises 16 residues. CDR3 nucleotides: TGTGCCAGCAGCCCCTGGACAGTCCGACTAATCTATGGCTACACCTTC. It codes for CASSPWTVRLIYGYTF.